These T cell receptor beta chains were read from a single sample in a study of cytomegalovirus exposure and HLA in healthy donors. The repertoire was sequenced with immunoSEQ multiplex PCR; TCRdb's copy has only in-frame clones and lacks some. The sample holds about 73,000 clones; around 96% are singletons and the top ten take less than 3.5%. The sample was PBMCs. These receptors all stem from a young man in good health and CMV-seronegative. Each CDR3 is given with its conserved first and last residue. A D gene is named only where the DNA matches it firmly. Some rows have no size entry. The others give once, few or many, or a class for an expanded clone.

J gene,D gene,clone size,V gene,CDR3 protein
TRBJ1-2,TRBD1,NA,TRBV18,CASSPPTGGAGTNGYTF
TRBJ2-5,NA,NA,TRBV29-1,CSGRPGSETQYF
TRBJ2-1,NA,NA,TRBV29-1,CSVEGGEQFF
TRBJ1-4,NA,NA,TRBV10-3,CAISEGSFEKLFF
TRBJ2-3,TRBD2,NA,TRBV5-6,CASSALAGNTDTQYF
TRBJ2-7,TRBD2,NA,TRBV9,CASSVVDGGVLTEQYF
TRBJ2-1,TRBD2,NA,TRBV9,CASSTSGGALNEQFF
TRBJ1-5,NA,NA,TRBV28,CASSFGGVNNQPQHF
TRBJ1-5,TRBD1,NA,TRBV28,CASSFYDRGNQPQHF
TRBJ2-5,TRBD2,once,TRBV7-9,CASSLALSHLGGGQETQYF
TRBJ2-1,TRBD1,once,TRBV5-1,CASSLGGQGSNEQFF
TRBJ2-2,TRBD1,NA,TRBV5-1,CASSLRQGTGELFF
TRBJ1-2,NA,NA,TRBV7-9,CASSFEQGRFYGYTF
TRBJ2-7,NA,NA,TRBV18,CASSLTRDTYEQYF
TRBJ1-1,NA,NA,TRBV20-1,CSARGASEAFF
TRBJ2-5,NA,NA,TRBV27,CASSTSGTQYF
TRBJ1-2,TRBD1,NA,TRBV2,CASTPTGQNYGYTF
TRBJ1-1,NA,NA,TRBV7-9,CASSLGATPGGTSGTEAFF
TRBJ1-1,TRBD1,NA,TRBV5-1,CASMGQGAGEAFF
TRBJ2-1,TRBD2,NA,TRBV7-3,CASSLSGGAGEQFF
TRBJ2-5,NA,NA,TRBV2,CASSERIQETQYF
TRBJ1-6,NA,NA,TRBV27,CASSLEGGGKIPSLHF
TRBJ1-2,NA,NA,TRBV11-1,CASSQDTDYGYTF
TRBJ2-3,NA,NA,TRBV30,CAWSVRQADTQYF
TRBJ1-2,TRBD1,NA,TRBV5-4,CASSLEGQGRDGYTF
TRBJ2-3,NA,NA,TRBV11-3,CASSLGGQGVGDTQYF
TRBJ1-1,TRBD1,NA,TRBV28,CASSMTGYNTEAFF
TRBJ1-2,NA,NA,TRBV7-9,CALTTRDYGYTF
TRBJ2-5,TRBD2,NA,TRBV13,CASSLSGGRKETQYF
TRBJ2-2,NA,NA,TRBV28,CASSVVEGMNTGELFF
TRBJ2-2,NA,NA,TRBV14,CASTPIPTGELFF
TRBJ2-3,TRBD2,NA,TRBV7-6,CASQPAGDGDTQYF
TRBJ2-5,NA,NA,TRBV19,CASSISRGQETQYF
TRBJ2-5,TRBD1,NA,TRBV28,CASSSIGTGEQETQYF
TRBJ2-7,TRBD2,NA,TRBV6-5,CASSYSSGVSPYEQYF
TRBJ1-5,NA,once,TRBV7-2,CASSSLNQPQHF
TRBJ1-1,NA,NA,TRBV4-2,CASSQGGTTEAFF
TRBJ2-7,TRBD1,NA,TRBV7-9,CASSRGQGETYEQYF
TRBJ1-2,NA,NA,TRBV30,CAWVGHPPNYGYTF
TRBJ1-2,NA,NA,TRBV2,CASGEGPNYGYTF
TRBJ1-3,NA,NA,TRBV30,CAWMRAFSGNTIYF
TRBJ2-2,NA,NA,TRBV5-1,CASSWRGQISNTGELFF
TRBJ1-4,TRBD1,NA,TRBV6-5,CASSPTQGTEKLFF
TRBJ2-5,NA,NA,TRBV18,CASSPLGPQETQYF
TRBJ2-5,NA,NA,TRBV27,CASSTSFVGSHQETQYF
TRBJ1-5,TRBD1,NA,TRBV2,CASSPDRGRNQPQHF
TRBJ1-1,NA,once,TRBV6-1,CASSETVMNTEAFF
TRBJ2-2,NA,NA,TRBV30,CAWTTTGELFF
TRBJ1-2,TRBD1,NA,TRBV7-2,CASSQGQGRGYTF
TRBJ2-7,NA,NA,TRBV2,CASSPSYEQYF
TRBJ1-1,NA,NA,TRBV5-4,CASSSGRTPNTEAFF
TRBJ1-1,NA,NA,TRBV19,CASSMIVGQTMNTEAFF
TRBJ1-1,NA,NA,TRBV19,CASSPSGTVEAFF